The T cell receptor (beta chain) described here comes from a study of OX40 agonist ivuxolimab in advanced cancers. Concerning this clone itself: The antigen remains undetermined.

Sequenced by immunoSEQ multiplex PCR; TCRdb stores in-frame clones only, minus some. The repertoire holds 37,000 or so clones, roughly 80% seen once, with about 20% in the top ten. Study-level points and caveats: Clonal expansion in partial responders at 0.1-3.0 mg/kg ranked among the lowest. Low normalized T-cell clonal expansion was also seen in some nonresponders. There were, on average, more expanded clones in CD8+ T cells than in CD4+.

The V gene's germline CDR1 is SGHAT and CDR2 FQNNGV. Trimming removed 4 bases at V and 6 bases at J, with 15 bases between. CDR3 length: 15 residues. The chain joins TRBV11-2 to TRBJ2-2; D is ambiguous. This clonotype originated in an adult with an advanced solid tumor such as melanoma, head and neck, liver or kidney cancer. Sequencing used CD4+ or CD8+ T cells sorted from blood, obtained in a trial of the OX40 agonist ivuxolimab. This CDR3 is CASSSSRVGSGELFF. CDR3 bases: TGTGCCAGCAGCTCCTCGCGCGTGGGTTCCGGGGAGCTGTTTTTT.